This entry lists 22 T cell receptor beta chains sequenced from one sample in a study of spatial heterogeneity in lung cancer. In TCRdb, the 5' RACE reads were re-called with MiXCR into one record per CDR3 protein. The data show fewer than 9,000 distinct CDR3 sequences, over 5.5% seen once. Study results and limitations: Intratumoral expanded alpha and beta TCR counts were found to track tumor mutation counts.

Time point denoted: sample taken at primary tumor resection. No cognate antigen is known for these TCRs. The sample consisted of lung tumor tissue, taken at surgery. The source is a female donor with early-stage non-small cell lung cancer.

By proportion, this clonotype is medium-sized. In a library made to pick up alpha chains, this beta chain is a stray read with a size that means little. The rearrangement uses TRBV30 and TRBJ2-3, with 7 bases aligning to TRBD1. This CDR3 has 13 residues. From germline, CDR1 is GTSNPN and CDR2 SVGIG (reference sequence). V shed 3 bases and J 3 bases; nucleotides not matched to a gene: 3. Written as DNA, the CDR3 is TGTGCCTGGAGAAAGACAGGGACAGATACGCAGTATTTT. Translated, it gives CAWRKTGTDTQYF.

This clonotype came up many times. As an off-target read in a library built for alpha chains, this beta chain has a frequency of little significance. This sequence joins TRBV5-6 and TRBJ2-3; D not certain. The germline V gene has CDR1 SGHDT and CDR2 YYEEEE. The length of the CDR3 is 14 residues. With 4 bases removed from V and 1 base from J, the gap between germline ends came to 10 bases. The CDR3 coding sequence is TGTGCCAGCAGCCCGGTAAGGGGCACAGATACGCAGTATTTT. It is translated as CASSPVRGTDTQYF.

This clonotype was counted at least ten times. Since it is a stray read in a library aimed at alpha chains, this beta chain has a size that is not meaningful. This chain's CDR3 is CASSLGGGLIYEQYF. The DNA of the CDR3 is TGTGCCAGCAGCTTAGGAGGGGGGCTAATCTACGAGCAGTACTTC. The rearrangement joins TRBV7-2 to TRBJ2-7; perhaps D is TRBD1 or TRBD2 (6 bases each). CDR3 size: 15 residues. Germline loops: CDR1 SGHTA, CDR2 FQGNSA. Trimming left V 1 base short and J 3 bases short, with 13 bases between.

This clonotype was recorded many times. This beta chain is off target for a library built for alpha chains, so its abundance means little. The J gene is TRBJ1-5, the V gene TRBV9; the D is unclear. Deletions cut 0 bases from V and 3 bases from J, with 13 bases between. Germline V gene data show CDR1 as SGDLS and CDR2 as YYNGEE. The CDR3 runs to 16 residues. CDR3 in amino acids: CASSVGGSGDNQPQHF. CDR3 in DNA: TGTGCCAGCAGCGTAGGTGGCAGTGGGGACAATCAGCCCCAGCATTTT. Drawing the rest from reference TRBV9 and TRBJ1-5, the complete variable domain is DSGVTQTPKHLITATGQRVTLRCSPRSGDLSVYWYQQSLDQGLQFLIQYYNGEERAKGNILERFSAQQFPDLHSELNLSSLELGDSALYFCASSVGGSGDNQPQHFGDGTRLSIL.

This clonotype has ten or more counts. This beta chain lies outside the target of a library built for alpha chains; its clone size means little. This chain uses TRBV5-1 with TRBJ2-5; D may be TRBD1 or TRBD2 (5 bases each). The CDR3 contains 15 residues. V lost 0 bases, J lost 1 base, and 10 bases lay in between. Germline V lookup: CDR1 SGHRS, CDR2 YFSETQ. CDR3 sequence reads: CASSLGGSSQETQYF. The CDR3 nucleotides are TGCGCCAGCAGCTTGGGGGGGTCCTCCCAAGAGACCCAGTACTTC.

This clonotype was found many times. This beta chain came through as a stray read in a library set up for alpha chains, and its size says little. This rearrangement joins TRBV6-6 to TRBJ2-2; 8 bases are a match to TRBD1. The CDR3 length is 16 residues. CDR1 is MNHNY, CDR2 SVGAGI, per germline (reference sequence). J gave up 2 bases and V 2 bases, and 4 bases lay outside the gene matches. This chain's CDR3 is CASSYLDRDNTGELFF. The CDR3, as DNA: TGTGCCAGCAGTTACCTGGACAGGGATAACACCGGGGAGCTGTTTTTT.

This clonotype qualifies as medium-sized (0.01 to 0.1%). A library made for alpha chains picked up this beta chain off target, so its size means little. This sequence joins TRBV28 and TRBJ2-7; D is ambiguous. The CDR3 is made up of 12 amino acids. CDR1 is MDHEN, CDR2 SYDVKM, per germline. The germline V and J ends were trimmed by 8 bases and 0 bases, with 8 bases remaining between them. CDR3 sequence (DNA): TGTGCCAGCTCCTCTAGCTCCTACGAGCAGTACTTC. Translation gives CASSSSSYEQYF. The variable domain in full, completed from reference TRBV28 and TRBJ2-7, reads DVKVTQSSRYLVKRTGEKVFLECVQDMDHENMFWYRQDPGLGLRLIYFSYDVKMKEKGDIPEGYSVSREKKERFSLILESASTNQTSMYLCASSSSSYEQYFGPGTRLTVT.

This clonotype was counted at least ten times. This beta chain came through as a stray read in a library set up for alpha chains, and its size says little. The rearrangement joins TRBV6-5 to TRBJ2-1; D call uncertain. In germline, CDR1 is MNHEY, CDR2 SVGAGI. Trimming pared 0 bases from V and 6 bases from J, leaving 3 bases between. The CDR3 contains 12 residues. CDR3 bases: TGTGCCAGCAGTTACTCGGGCAATGAGCAGTTCTTC. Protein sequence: CASSYSGNEQFF.

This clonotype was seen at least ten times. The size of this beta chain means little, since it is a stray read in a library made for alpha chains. The CDR3 DNA sequence: TGCAGTGCTAGAAGGACAACTAATGAAAAACTGTTTTTT. Translating it yields CSARRTTNEKLFF. This chain uses TRBV20-1 with TRBJ1-4; no definite D call. There are 13 residues in the CDR3. Between the trimmed V and J ends, which lost 2 bases and 0 bases, there was a span of 4 bases. Per germline, CDR1 DFQATT and CDR2 SNEGSKA (reference sequence).

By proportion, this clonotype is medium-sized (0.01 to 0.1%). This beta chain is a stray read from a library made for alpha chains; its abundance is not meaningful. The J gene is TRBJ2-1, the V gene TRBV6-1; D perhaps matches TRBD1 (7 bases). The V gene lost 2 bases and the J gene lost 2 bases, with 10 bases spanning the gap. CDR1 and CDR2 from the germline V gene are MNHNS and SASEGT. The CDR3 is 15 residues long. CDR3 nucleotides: TGTGCCAGCAGTGAAACCAGGGGGGCCTACAATGAGCAGTTCTTC. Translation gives CASSETRGAYNEQFF.

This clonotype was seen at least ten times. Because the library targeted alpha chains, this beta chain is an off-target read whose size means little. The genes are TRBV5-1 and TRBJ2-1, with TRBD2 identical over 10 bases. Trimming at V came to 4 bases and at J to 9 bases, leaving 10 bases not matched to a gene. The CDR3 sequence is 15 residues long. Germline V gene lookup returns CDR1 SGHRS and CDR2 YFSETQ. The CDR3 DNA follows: TGCGCCAGCAGCACTCTAGCGGGAGTTAGGGGTGAGCAGTTCTTC. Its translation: CASSTLAGVRGEQFF.

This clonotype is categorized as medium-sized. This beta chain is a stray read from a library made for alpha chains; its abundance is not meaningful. CDR3 amino acids: CASSAQGGRAAEQFF. CDR3 nucleotide sequence: TGTGCCAGCAGCGCGCAGGGCGGGAGGGCTGCTGAGCAGTTCTTC. The chain is built from TRBV7-2 and TRBJ2-1; TRBD2 aligns across 9 bases. This CDR3 is 15 amino acids long. Germline assignment: CDR1 SGHTA and CDR2 FQGNSA. The V gene end was trimmed by 5 bases and the J gene end by 9 bases; junction bases not matched to a gene: 11.

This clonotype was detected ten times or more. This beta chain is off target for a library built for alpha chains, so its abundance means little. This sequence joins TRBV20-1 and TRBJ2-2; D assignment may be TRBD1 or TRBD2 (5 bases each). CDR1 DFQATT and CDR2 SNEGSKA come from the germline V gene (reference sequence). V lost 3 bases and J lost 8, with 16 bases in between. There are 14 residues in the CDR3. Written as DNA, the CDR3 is TGCAGTGCTAGTCTATTTAGGGGAGCTGGGGAGCTGTTTTTT. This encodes CSASLFRGAGELFF.

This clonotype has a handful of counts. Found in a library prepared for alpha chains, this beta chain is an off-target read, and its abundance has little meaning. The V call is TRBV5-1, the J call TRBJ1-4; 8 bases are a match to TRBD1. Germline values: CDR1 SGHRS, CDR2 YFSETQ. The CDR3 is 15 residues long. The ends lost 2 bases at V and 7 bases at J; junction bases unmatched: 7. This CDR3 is CASSFEGQGTEKLFF. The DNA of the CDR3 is TGCGCCAGCAGCTTCGAAGGACAGGGAACTGAAAAACTGTTTTTT.

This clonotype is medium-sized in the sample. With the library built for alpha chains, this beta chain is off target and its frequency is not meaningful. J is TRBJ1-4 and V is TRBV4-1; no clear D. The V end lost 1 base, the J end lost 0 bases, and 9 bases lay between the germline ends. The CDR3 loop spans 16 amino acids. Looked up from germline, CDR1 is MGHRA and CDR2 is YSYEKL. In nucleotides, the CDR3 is TGCGCCAGCAGCCAAGGTTCAGGAACAACTAATGAAAAACTGTTTTTT. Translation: CASSQGSGTTNEKLFF.

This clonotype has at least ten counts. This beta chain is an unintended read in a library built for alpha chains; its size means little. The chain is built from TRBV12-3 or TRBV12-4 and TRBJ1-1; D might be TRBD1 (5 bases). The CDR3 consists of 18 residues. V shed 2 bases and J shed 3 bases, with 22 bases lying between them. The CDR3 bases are TGTGCCAGCAGTTTACCGCGGCAGGGTGGAGGGTTGGACACTGAAGCTTTCTTT. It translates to CASSLPRQGGGLDTEAFF.

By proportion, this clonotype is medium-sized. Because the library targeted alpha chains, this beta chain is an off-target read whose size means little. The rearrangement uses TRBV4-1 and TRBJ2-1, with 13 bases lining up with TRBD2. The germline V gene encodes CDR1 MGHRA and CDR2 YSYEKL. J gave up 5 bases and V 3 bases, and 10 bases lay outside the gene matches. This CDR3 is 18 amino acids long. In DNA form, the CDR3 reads TGCGCCAGCAGCCATTACGCACTAGCGGGAGGGAAGAACAATGAGCAGTTCTTC. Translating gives CASSHYALAGGKNNEQFF.

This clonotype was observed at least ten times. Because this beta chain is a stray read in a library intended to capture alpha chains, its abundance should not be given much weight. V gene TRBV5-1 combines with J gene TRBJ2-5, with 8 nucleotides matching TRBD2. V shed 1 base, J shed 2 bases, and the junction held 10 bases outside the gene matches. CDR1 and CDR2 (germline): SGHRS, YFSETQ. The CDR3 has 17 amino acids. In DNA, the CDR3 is TGCGCCAGCAGCTTGCTCCCAGCGGGAGCATTTCAAGAGACCCAGTACTTC. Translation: CASSLLPAGAFQETQYF.

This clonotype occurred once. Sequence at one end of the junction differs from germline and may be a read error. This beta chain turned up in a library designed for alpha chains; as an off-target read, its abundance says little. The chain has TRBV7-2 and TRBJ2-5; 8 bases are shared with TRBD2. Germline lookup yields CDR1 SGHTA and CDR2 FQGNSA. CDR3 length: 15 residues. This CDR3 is CASSLVGGVQDTQYF. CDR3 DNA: TGTGCCAGCAGCTTAGTCGGGGGGGTTCAAGACACCCAGTACTTC.

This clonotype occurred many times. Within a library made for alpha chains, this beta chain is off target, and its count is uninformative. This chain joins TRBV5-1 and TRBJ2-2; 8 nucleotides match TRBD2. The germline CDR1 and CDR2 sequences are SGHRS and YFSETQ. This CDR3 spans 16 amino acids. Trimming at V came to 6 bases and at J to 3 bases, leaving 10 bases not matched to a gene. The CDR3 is CASKGTSGLDTGELFF. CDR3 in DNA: TGCGCCAGCAAAGGTACTAGCGGCCTTGACACCGGGGAGCTGTTTTTT.

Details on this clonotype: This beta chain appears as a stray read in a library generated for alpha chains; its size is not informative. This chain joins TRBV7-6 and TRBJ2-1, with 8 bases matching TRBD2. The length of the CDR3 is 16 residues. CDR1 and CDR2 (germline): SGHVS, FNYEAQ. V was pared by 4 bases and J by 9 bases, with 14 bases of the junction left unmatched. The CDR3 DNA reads TGTGCCAGCAGCTCATCCACGGGAGGGCCGGGGGGTGAGCAGTTCTTC. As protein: CASSSSTGGPGGEQFF. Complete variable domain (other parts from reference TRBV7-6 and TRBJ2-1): GAGVSQSPRYKVTKRGQDVALRCDPISGHVSLYWYRQALGQGPEFLTYFNYEAQQDKSGLPNDRFSAERPEGSISTLTIQRTEQRDSAMYRCASSSSTGGPGGEQFFGPGTRLTVL.

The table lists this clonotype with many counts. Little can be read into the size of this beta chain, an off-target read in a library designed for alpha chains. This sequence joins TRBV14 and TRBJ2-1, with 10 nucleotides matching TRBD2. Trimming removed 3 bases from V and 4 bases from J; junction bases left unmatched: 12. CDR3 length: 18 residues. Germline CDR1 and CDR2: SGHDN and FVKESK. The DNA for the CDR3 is TGTGCCAGCAGCCAGGCAACCGGACTAGCGGCACCTTACAATGAGCAGTTCTTC. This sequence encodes CASSQATGLAAPYNEQFF. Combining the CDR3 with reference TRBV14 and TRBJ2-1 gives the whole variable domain EAGVTQFPSHSVIEKGQTVTLRCDPISGHDNLYWYRRVMGKEIKFLLHFVKESKQDESGMPNNRFLAERTGGTYSTLKVQPAELEDSGVYFCASSQATGLAAPYNEQFFGPGTRLTVL.